What follows is one T cell receptor beta chain and its context. This record comes from a study of blood T cell repertoires in COVID-19. Study summary: The origin of the acute and convalescent COVID-19 samples was the United States, Italy and Spain. PBMCs, B-cell-depleted T cells, or T cells provided the cDNA or gDNA that made up the material.

Per the original methods: Reference gene primer amplification gave estimated nucleated cell counts. Here immunoSEQ multiplex PCR was the method, and the copy in TCRdb shows in-frame clones only, minus some. The V and J calls and the clone size are those of that table, but D and trimming were determined from the DNA. The table lists about 200,000 clones, 75% to 95% of them singletons, with approximately 0.48% in the top ten. The CDR3 contains 12 residues. V lost 9 bases to trimming and J lost 3 bases, with 11 bases between them. Germline V lookup: CDR1 WSHSY, CDR2 SAAADI. The receptor was isolated from a man aged 45-65 years with acute or convalescent COVID-19. Sequencing was performed on peripheral blood. J is TRBJ1-1 and V is TRBV10-2, with D maybe TRBD1 (6 bases). The CDR3 loop is CASRKGDTEAFF. The CDR3 DNA follows: TGCGCCAGTAGGAAGGGGGACACTGAAGCTTTCTTT.